This TCR beta chain originates from a study of identical twins (dated by TCRdb to the mid-2010s). Background for the entire study: TCR alpha and beta repertoires from monozygotic twins, unrelated adults of various ages and cord blood were deep-sequenced to test whether fetal clonotypes persist. Replicate twin experiments were performed at different times using different library preparation protocols to rule out contamination.

Findings and caveats that apply to the study as a whole: Because the same donors could not be followed over many years, the conclusions relied on cross-sectional statistical analysis. Out-of-frame TCR alpha sharing in monozygotic twins was systematically underestimated by recombination models, whereas sharing between unrelated individuals was in agreement with the recombination models. Zero-insertion analyses could be partly confounded by invariant T cells such as MAIT and iNKT, though diverse VJ usage argued against such confounding for most clonotypes. Excess twin sharing in beta out-of-frame sequences was weaker because fewer shared sequences lowered the signal-to-noise ratio. Fewer insertions were carried by abundant cord blood beta clonotypes, a similar but weaker trend appeared in young adult naive repertoires, and no such trend appeared in memory repertoires. Compared with coincidental sharing between unrelated individuals, an excess of low generation-probability sequences was observed among out-of-frame TCR alpha sequences shared between twins.

Every donor in the study was a healthy Caucasian. Three pairs of female monozygotic twins, all aged about 18 to 29 years, made up the twin cohort. Positive isolation kits from Invitrogen were used to isolate the CD4+ and CD8+ T cell populations. For CDR1 and CDR2, the germline V gene lists SGHAT and FQNNGV. V loses 6 bases at its end and J loses 4 bases; junction bases beyond the gene matches: 10. From the cysteine through the phenylalanine, the CDR3 covers 16 amino acids. The DNA shown is the 48-base CDR3, in frame from base 1. Preparation of the library involved 5' RACE. TCRdb shows the sequencer as Illumina HiSeq 2000. Template switching added a universal primer binding site, and the final cDNA carried a unique molecular identifier that allowed TCR cDNA molecules to be counted accurately. First-strand cDNA for TCR alpha and beta chains was synthesized from specific primers in the conserved constant-segment region. To control for contamination, every cDNA library was double barcoded, receiving both a SMART-Mk sample barcode and Illumina barcodes. Two successive PCR steps introduced TruSeq adapter sequences along with Illumina sample barcodes. TCR alpha and beta cDNA libraries were sequenced on the Illumina HiSeq platform with custom primers. The paper's data handling went like this. Unique molecular identifiers were extracted from raw reads with MiGEC, and CDR3 positions were determined with MiXCR. Recombination models were inferred per individual with the repgenHMM and IGoR tools using an EM algorithm. Shared clonotype analysis was performed with the tcR package in R, normalizing sharing by the product of cloneset sizes. Out-of-frame nonproductive sequences were analyzed to study raw recombination free of thymic and clonal selection effects. Starting from the raw public reads, TCRdb applied fastp trimming at Q25, assembled clones with MiXCR and retained in-frame beta chains. Entries that share a CDR3 protein sequence are merged under the most common genes and DNA. These V and J calls rely on TCRdb rather than the paper's analysis. Here the sample has 470,000 or so distinct CDR3 sequences; 20% to 25% occur a single time. The ten largest clones represent roughly 3% of the sample.

Concerning this clonotype itself: Its antigen is currently not known. No qualities accompany the bases; no much larger clone lies one base away.

These data also formed part of another study, on T cells expressing NK-cell markers. Per that second paper: Roughly 8 donors provided sorted CD3+CD56+NKG2C+, CD3+CD56+NKG2C- and CD3+CD56-NKG2C+ T-cell subsets, whose TCR beta-chain repertoires were profiled. Seven of the eight sequenced donors were HCMV-seropositive and one was HCMV-seronegative. To restrict sorting to alphabetaTCR-expressing T cells, an anti-gammadeltaTCR antibody was added in several experiments. In over 5 donors, the dominant CD3+CD56+NKG2C+ clonotypes were among the top 10 CD8+ clonotypes and accounted for roughly 1.0-7.5% of CD8+ T cells. Those dominant clonotypes were again the most abundant among CD3+CD56-NKG2C+ cells in a few donors, at roughly 25-65%. It remained unclear whether the expanded NKG2C-expressing T cell clones were specific for HCMV antigens. The study sequenced eight donors, all healthy volunteers chosen at random: three men and five women. A commercial ELISA kit detecting HCMV-specific IgG in serum was used to determine HCMV serostatus. MIGEC handled demultiplexing of the reads and grouping by UMI, while MiTCR was used to assemble and quantify clonotypes. To remove erroneous sequences, TCR cDNA sequences were retained only when supported by two or more reads. The tcR package was used for downstream repertoire analysis, with clonotypes matched between fractions based on CDR3 nucleotide sequence plus V segment. VDJmatch was used to annotate antigen specificity against VDJdb, with one amino acid substitution allowed in CDR3.

This sequence was found in a woman under 30 in good health. Sequenced sample: CD4+ T cells sorted from blood. The chain was built from TRBV11-2 and TRBJ2-1, and 9 junction bases match TRBD1. The nucleotide sequence reads TGTGCCAGCAGTCTAGAGGGGGGACAGGGATACAATGAGCAGTTCTTC. Translated, this gives CASSLEGGQGYNEQFF.